These T cell receptor beta chains were read from a single sample in a study of tumor-infiltrating lymphocytes in localized non-small cell lung cancer. Profiled with immunoSEQ multiplex PCR; TCRdb holds only in-frame clones, not every one. This sample has about 15,000 clones, with roughly 81% found just once. Sequenced input: lung tumor tissue. The source is a human donor with non-small cell lung cancer. Both conserved end residues are part of each CDR3. D genes are given only for firm matches. Clone size is stated in some rows and not others, as once, few, many or a class when expanded.

d_gene	j_gene	v_gene	len	abundance	CDR3aa	CDR3nt
TRBD1	TRBJ1-2	TRBV29-1	15	few	CSISQGQGANYGYTF	TGCAGCATCTCCCAGGGACAGGGGGCCAACTATGGCTACACCTTC
TRBD2	TRBJ2-6	TRBV10-3	19	.	CAISYQGLAGTSGANVLTF	TGTGCCATCAGTTATCAGGGACTAGCGGGTACCTCTGGGGCCAACGTCCTGACTTTC
.	TRBJ2-5	TRBV5-1	12	.	CASSRDSETQYF	TGCGCCAGCAGCCGGGACTCAGAGACCCAGTACTTC
.	TRBJ1-5	TRBV5-4	15	medium-sized	CASSPGVGSNQPQHF	TGTGCCAGCAGCCCCGGGGTCGGAAGCAATCAGCCCCAGCATTTT
TRBD2	TRBJ2-1	TRBV6-1	15	.	CASIKAGGPLDEQFF	TGTGCCAGCATTAAAGCGGGAGGGCCTTTAGATGAGCAGTTCTTC
TRBD1	TRBJ2-2	TRBV30	16	.	CAWNDMQGAYTGELFF	TGTGCCTGGAACGACATGCAGGGGGCGTACACCGGGGAGCTGTTTTTT
TRBD2	TRBJ2-7	TRBV5-1	18	.	CASRYQTSGGRSSYEQYF	TGCGCCAGCAGATATCAGACTAGCGGGGGGCGGTCCTCCTACGAGCAGTACTTC
TRBD1	TRBJ1-2	TRBV5-4	14	.	CASSDTGDGYGYTF	TGTGCCAGCAGCGATACAGGGGACGGCTATGGCTACACCTTC
TRBD1	TRBJ1-3	TRBV30	13	.	CAWSHRGRDTIYF	TGTGCCTGGAGTCACAGGGGGAGGGACACCATATATTTT
TRBD2	TRBJ2-5	TRBV9	16	.	CASSVVGSLAGGVQYF	TGTGCCAGCAGCGTAGTCGGTAGTCTTGCGGGAGGGGTCCAGTACTTC
.	TRBJ1-1	TRBV18	13	.	CASSYTANTEAFF	TGTGCCAGCTCCTACACAGCGAACACTGAAGCTTTCTTT
TRBD2	TRBJ2-1	TRBV6-1	17	.	CASSEGTSGVYRNEQFF	TGTGCCAGCAGTGAAGGGACTAGCGGGGTCTATAGAAATGAGCAGTTCTTC
TRBD2	TRBJ2-3	TRBV6-1	14	.	CASSSGRATDTQYF	TGTGCCAGCAGTAGCGGGAGGGCTACAGATACGCAGTATTTT
.	TRBJ1-4	TRBV28	14	.	CASSDWGINEKLFF	TGTGCCAGCAGCGATTGGGGGATTAATGAAAAACTGTTTTTT
.	TRBJ2-2	TRBV7-2	15	.	CASSLVGRGTGELFF	TGTGCCAGCAGCTTAGTGGGGCGCGGAACCGGGGAGCTGTTTTTT
.	TRBJ1-1	TRBV7-9	13	.	CASSLDMNTEAFF	TGTGCCAGCAGCTTGGACATGAACACTGAAGCTTTCTTT
.	TRBJ2-1	TRBV21-1	16	.	CAKEDSLWVFYNEQFF	TGTGCCAAAGAGGACAGTCTTTGGGTTTTCTACAATGAGCAGTTCTTC
.	TRBJ1-5	TRBV21-1	16	medium-sized	CASTPRGVWVNQPQHF	TGTGCCAGCACACCAAGAGGGGTGTGGGTCAATCAGCCCCAGCATTTT
.	TRBJ1-2	TRBV14	19	.	CASSQDFGRGRQYNYGYTF	TGTGCCAGCAGCCAAGATTTTGGACGTGGAAGACAGTATAACTATGGCTACACCTTC
TRBD2	TRBJ2-3	TRBV4-2	16	.	CASSQEKLAGVDTQYF	TGTGCCAGCAGCCAAGAAAAACTAGCGGGAGTAGATACGCAGTATTTT
TRBD2	TRBJ2-1	TRBV30	15	.	CAWMHLAGSYNEQFF	TGTGCCTGGATGCACCTAGCGGGCTCCTACAATGAGCAGTTCTTC
TRBD1	TRBJ1-5	TRBV4-2	15	once	CASSQGTGGNQPQHF	TGTGCCAGCAGCCAAGGGACAGGGGGGAATCAGCCCCAGCATTTT
.	TRBJ2-2	TRBV30	14	.	CARDSGWNTGELFF	TGTGCCCGTGACAGCGGGTGGAACACCGGGGAGCTGTTTTTT
.	TRBJ1-6	TRBV7-9	14	once	CASTSGGARSPLHF	TGTGCCAGCACCTCGGGGGGGGCACGATCACCCCTCCACTTT
TRBD2	TRBJ2-1	TRBV6-4	15	.	CASSVIAGGGNEQFF	TGTGCCAGCAGTGTTATAGCGGGAGGGGGGAATGAGCAGTTCTTC
TRBD1	TRBJ1-1	TRBV6-5	13	.	CASARTGSTEAFF	TGTGCCAGTGCTCGGACAGGGAGCACTGAAGCTTTCTTT
TRBD1	TRBJ2-5	TRBV7-9	15	.	CASSFSGTGSSTQYF	TGTGCCAGCAGCTTTTCCGGGACAGGGTCCTCGACCCAGTACTTC
.	TRBJ2-3	TRBV7-3	15	.	CASRSTGLHTDTQYF	TGTGCCAGCAGATCGACAGGATTGCACACAGATACGCAGTATTTT
TRBD1	TRBJ1-5	TRBV9	16	.	CASSVSTGDGNQPQHF	TGTGCCAGCAGCGTTAGTACAGGGGATGGCAATCAGCCCCAGCATTTT
.	TRBJ1-1	TRBV2	13	.	CASSGGRNTEAFF	TGTGCCAGCAGTGGGGGGCGCAACACTGAAGCTTTCTTT
.	TRBJ2-4	TRBV11-2	16	once	CASSLAGTLAKNIQYF	TGTGCCAGCAGCTTAGCAGGGACCCTAGCCAAAAACATTCAGTACTTC
.	TRBJ1-5	TRBV30	13	few	CAWCGNSNQPQHF	TGTGCCTGGTGCGGGAATTCAAATCAGCCCCAGCATTTT
TRBD1	TRBJ2-2	TRBV6-5	14	few	CASSPGQYTGELFF	TGTGCCAGCAGCCCGGGACAGTACACCGGGGAGCTGTTTTTT
.	TRBJ2-1	TRBV7-6	13	once	CASSLVQRNEQFF	TGTGCCAGCAGCTTAGTCCAGAGGAATGAACAGTTCTTC
.	TRBJ2-7	TRBV27	15	.	CASSLVGRSSYEQYF	TGTGCCAGCAGTTTGGTAGGCCGTAGCTCCTACGAGCAGTACTTC
.	TRBJ1-3	TRBV9	12	.	CASSETGNTIYF	TGTGCCAGCAGCGAAACTGGAAACACCATATATTTT
TRBD2	TRBJ2-5	TRBV4-3	16	once	CASSQEGGRADETQYF	TGCGCCAGCAGCCAAGAAGGCGGGAGGGCCGATGAGACCCAGTACTTC
TRBD1	TRBJ1-2	TRBV7-9	15	few	CASSLLIDRGGGYTF	TGTGCCAGCAGCTTATTGATAGACAGGGGAGGTGGCTACACCTTC
TRBD2	TRBJ2-3	TRBV11-2	14	.	CAGSGLAVSDTQYF	TGTGCCGGTAGCGGACTAGCGGTCTCAGATACGCAGTATTTT
.	TRBJ1-1	TRBV2	15	.	CASSGGRTRNTEAFF	TGTGCCAGCAGTGGGGGACGGACCCGGAACACTGAAGCTTTCTTT
TRBD1	TRBJ2-7	TRBV5-1	15	.	CASSLQGGSSYEQYF	TGCGCCAGCAGCTTACAGGGGGGAAGCTCCTACGAGCAGTACTTC
TRBD1	TRBJ1-3	TRBV5-1	20	.	CASSYRIRDRVNYRGNTIYF	TGCGCCAGCAGCTATCGAATCCGGGACAGGGTCAATTATCGTGGAAACACCATATATTTT
.	TRBJ2-7	TRBV9	14	.	CASSVGLDVDEQYF	TGTGCCAGCAGCGTAGGGCTAGATGTGGACGAGCAGTACTTC
TRBD2	TRBJ2-7	TRBV30	14	.	CAWRPRLASYEQYF	TGTGCCTGGAGGCCGAGACTAGCCTCCTACGAGCAGTACTTC